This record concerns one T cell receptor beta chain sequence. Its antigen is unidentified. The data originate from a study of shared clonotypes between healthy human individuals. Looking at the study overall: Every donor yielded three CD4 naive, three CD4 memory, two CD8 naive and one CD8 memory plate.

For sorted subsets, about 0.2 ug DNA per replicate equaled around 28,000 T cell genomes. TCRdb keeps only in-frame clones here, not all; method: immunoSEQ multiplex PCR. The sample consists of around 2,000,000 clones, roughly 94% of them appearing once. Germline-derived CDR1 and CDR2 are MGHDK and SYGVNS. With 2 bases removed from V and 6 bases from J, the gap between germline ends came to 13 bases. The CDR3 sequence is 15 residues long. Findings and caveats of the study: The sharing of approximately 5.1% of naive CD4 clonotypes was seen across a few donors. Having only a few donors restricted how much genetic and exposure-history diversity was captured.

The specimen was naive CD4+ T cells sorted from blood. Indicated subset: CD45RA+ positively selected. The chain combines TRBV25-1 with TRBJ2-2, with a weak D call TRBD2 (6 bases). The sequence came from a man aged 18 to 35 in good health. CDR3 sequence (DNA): TGTGCCAGCAGTGAAGCGGCGGGAATTCCCGGGGAGCTGTTTTTT. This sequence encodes CASSEAAGIPGELFF.